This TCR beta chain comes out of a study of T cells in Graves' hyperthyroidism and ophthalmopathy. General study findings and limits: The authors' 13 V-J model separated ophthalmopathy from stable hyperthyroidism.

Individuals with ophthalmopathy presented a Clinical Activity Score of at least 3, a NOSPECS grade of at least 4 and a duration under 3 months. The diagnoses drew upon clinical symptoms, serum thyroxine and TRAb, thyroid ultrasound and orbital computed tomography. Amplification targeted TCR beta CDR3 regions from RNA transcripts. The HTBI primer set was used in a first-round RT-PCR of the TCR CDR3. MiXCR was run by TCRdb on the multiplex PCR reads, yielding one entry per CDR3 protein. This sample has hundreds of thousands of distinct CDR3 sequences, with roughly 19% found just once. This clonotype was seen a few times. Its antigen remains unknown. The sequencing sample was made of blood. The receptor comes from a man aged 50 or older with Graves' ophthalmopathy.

CDR3 DNA sequence: TGTGCCAGCAGCTTTTATGCGGGTCAGGGAATTGTTCAGCCCCAGCATTTT. Translating gives CASSFYAGQGIVQPQHF. This rearrangement joins TRBV5-6 to TRBJ1-5; possible D gene TRBD1, 5 bases. With 2 bases removed from V and 6 bases from J, the gap between germline ends came to 21 bases. Germline CDR1 SGHDT, CDR2 YYEEEE. CDR3 length: 17 amino acids.